This TCR beta chain emerged from a study of blood T cells in healthy people across ages. A J-beta primer mix and a sample-barcoded 5' primer were used in a second PCR of about 6 to 12 cycles. Each of the cDNA molecules was tagged by a template-switch adaptor with 12 random nucleotides. Each CDR3 protein gets one entry after TCRdb re-called the 5' RACE reads with MiXCR. The repertoire holds some 900,000 distinct CDR3 sequences, with under 35% as singletons. V lost 6 bases, J lost 9 bases, and 18 bases lay in between. This CDR3 contains 14 residues. This clonotype was seen repeatedly, ten times or more. Its target is not known. General observations from the study: Naive and antigen-experienced cells were not separated, limiting conclusive comparison. Naive T cell percentage showed a strong correlation with the diversity of TCR beta.

This chain joins TRBV12-3 or TRBV12-4 and TRBJ2-1, with a possible D match to TRBD2 (7 bases). Sequencing was done on a sample of blood. The TCR sequence derives from a woman of 80 years or more in good health. The CDR3 DNA is TGTGCCAGCAGCGCTGGTTGGGGGGGCGGTGAGCAGTTCTTC. It yields the protein CASSAGWGGGEQFF.